This is a list of T cell receptor beta chains from one sample in a study of regulatory T cells in long-lasting Graves disease. TCRdb reanalysed the multiplex PCR reads using MiXCR and keeps one entry per CDR3 protein. The sample yields over 300,000 distinct CDR3 sequences, about 20% seen once. Sequencing used peripheral blood mononuclear cells (PBMCs), obtained when the disease was refractory, from a patient treated with antithyroid drugs. The receptors originated from a female donor with Graves disease. The CDR3 runs from the conserved cysteine through the conserved F or W. Fields, in order: V gene, D gene, J gene, clone size, CDR3 DNA, CDR3 protein. A D gene is named only where the DNA matches it firmly. Only part of the rows carry a size: once, few, many, or a class if the clone is expanded.

TRBV7-8	NA	TRBJ2-5	many	TGTGCCAGCAGCTTACCGGGTCAAGGGGCGACCCAGTACTTC	CASSLPGQGATQYF
TRBV7-9	NA	TRBJ1-3	NA	TGTGCCAGCAGCACCCGGACAGTAGGAAACACCATATATTTT	CASSTRTVGNTIYF
TRBV20-1	NA	TRBJ1-2	NA	TGCAGTGGGGAAGGGGCACATGGCTACACCTTC	CSGEGAHGYTF
TRBV30	TRBD1	TRBJ2-7	many	TGTGCCTGGAGTCCCAGACAGGGGGCGCGCTACGAGCAGTACTTC	CAWSPRQGARYEQYF
TRBV4-1	TRBD1	TRBJ2-2	few	TGTGCCAGCAGCCAAGAGACAGGGGGGACCGGGGAGCTGTTTTTT	CASSQETGGTGELFF
TRBV7-8	TRBD1	TRBJ2-2	many	TGTGCCAGCAGCCCCTTGGGACAGGGGGCCGGGGAGCTGTTTTTT	CASSPLGQGAGELFF
TRBV2	NA	TRBJ1-1	many	TGTGCCAGCAGTGGAGGTTATTGGGGGAACACTGAAGCTTTCTTT	CASSGGYWGNTEAFF
TRBV19	TRBD1	TRBJ1-2	few	TGTGCCAGTAACAGACAGGGCCTCGATGGCTACACCTTC	CASNRQGLDGYTF
TRBV12-3/TRBV12-4	TRBD2	TRBJ2-5	NA	TGTGCCAGCAGTCCAGCCGGGGGGGTAGAAGAGACCCAGTACTTC	CASSPAGGVEETQYF
TRBV7-2	NA	TRBJ1-2	few	TGTGCCAGCAGCCCTCCCCCAGTCAGGGACTATGGCTACACCTTC	CASSPPPVRDYGYTF
TRBV6-1	NA	TRBJ2-7	NA	TGTGCCAGCAGTGAAAGAGTAGCCTACGAGCAGTACTTC	CASSERVAYEQYF
TRBV7-3	NA	TRBJ1-3	few	TGTGCCAGCATACAGGGCTCTGGAAACACCATATATTTT	CASIQGSGNTIYF
TRBV5-1	NA	TRBJ2-3	NA	TGCGCCAGCAGCCGACCTATTGGAGGCACAGATACGCAGTATTTT	CASSRPIGGTDTQYF
TRBV2	NA	TRBJ1-6	many	TGTGCCAGCAGTGACGAGACAGCCACGAAATTT	CASSDETATKF
TRBV5-5	TRBD2	TRBJ2-5	many	TGTGCCAGCAGCTTGGCACCAGCGGGGGGCGCGGAGACCCAGTACTTC	CASSLAPAGGAETQYF
TRBV27	NA	TRBJ1-2	NA	TGTGCCACCAGTGATACCGGACAGAGCTATGGCTACACCTTC	CATSDTGQSYGYTF
TRBV2	TRBD2	TRBJ2-7	many	TGTGCCAGCAGGGCGACTAGCGGGGGCGGCGAGCAGTACTTC	CASRATSGGGEQYF
TRBV2	NA	TRBJ2-4	many	TGTGCCAGCAGTAGTCAGGGGACCAAAAACATTCAGTACTTC	CASSSQGTKNIQYF
TRBV20-1	TRBD1	TRBJ2-1	few	TGCAGTGCTAGAGCCGGGACAGCAAACAATGAGCAGTTCTTC	CSARAGTANNEQFF
TRBV12-3/TRBV12-4	TRBD1	TRBJ2-4	many	TGTGCCAGCACCCGACAGGGGAACAAAAACATTCAGTACTTC	CASTRQGNKNIQYF
TRBV6-2/TRBV6-3	NA	TRBJ2-2	NA	TGTGCCAGCAGTTACATGGGGCGGGGTAACACCGGGGAGCTGTTTTTT	CASSYMGRGNTGELFF
TRBV20-1	NA	TRBJ1-1	NA	TGCAGTGCTAGTGGGGGGGGACGAGACACTGAAGCTTTCTTT	CSASGGGRDTEAFF
TRBV3-1	NA	TRBJ2-3	NA	TGTGCCAGCAGCCTTCTAACAGGGCGACGCATAGATACGCAGTATTTT	CASSLLTGRRIDTQYF
TRBV20-1	TRBD2	TRBJ2-5	many	TGCAGTGCTAGAGATCTCGAGCGGGGCCAAGAGACCCAGTACTTC	CSARDLERGQETQYF
TRBV28	NA	TRBJ2-4	many	TGTGCCAGCAGTTTAACAGCCATACTAGCCAAAAACATTCAGTACTTC	CASSLTAILAKNIQYF
TRBV27	TRBD1	TRBJ1-4	many	TGTGCCAGGACGAAAGGGGGCTTAGATGAAAAACTGTTTTTT	CARTKGGLDEKLFF
TRBV11-2	TRBD2	TRBJ2-3	NA	TGTGCCAGCAGCTTCTTTAGCGGGAGCCGGGGGCTCACAGATACGCAGTATTTT	CASSFFSGSRGLTDTQYF
TRBV5-1	NA	TRBJ2-7	many	TGCGCCAGCAGCTTGGGGGGGGACCTTACCTACGAGCAGTACTTC	CASSLGGDLTYEQYF
TRBV28	NA	TRBJ2-6	few	TGTGCCAGCTCCTATCAGGCCAACGTCCTGACTTTC	CASSYQANVLTF
TRBV27	NA	TRBJ1-2	many	TGTGCCAGCACCTTGGGCCAGGGTTATGGCTACACCTTC	CASTLGQGYGYTF
TRBV12-3/TRBV12-4	NA	TRBJ1-2	many	TGTGCCAGCAGTTTAGACGTTGGTTATGGCTACACCTTC	CASSLDVGYGYTF
TRBV28	NA	TRBJ1-6	few	TGTGCCAGCAGTTTAGACCCTGGGAAAGGTTCACCCCTCCACTTT	CASSLDPGKGSPLHF
TRBV10-3	TRBD2	TRBJ2-3	NA	TGTGCCATCAGTGAGCCGGCTAGCGGGGGGTTTACAGATACGCAGTATTTT	CAISEPASGGFTDTQYF
TRBV7-9	TRBD2	TRBJ2-7	NA	TGTGCCAGCAGCTTAGGGGGACTAGCGGGAGCCTCCTACGAGCAGTACTTC	CASSLGGLAGASYEQYF
TRBV27	TRBD2	TRBJ2-7	NA	TGTGCCACCCGGGGGGGCACCTACGAGCAGTACTTC	CATRGGTYEQYF
TRBV7-9	TRBD2	TRBJ2-1	few	TGTGCCAGCAGCTTAGTAGCCCCTAGCGGGAGGCGCAATGAGCAGTTCTTC	CASSLVAPSGRRNEQFF
TRBV2	TRBD1	TRBJ2-3	NA	TGTGCCAGCAGTGAGGGACAGGCCAGCACAGATACGCAGTATTTT	CASSEGQASTDTQYF
TRBV7-3	NA	TRBJ2-2	few	TGTGCCAGCAGCTTAATGGGGCTAGCCGGGGGCAGCGGGGAGCTGTTTTTT	CASSLMGLAGGSGELFF
TRBV24-1	TRBD1	TRBJ1-2	few	TGTGCCACCAGTGATTTGGTGACAGGGGGCAGCTACACCTTC	CATSDLVTGGSYTF
TRBV2	TRBD1	TRBJ1-1	many	TGTGCCAGCAGTGGGACAGGGGGATGGAACACTGAAGCTTTCTTT	CASSGTGGWNTEAFF
TRBV6-5	TRBD1	TRBJ2-2	many	TGTGCCAGCAGTTATTGGACAGGGCCGACCGGGGAGCTGTTTTTT	CASSYWTGPTGELFF
TRBV7-2	TRBD2	TRBJ2-7	many	TGTGCCAGCAGCCCCCAGCCCCTAGCGGGTGTTGGTTCCTACGAGCAGTACTTC	CASSPQPLAGVGSYEQYF
TRBV10-3	NA	TRBJ2-7	few	TGTGCCATCAGTGATAGGGTGGTGTACGAGCAGTACTTC	CAISDRVVYEQYF
TRBV19	NA	TRBJ1-1	many	TGTGCCTGTTGGACCCGGGGGTCACGCACTGAAGCTTTCTTT	CACWTRGSRTEAFF
TRBV19	NA	TRBJ1-6	few	TGTGCCAGTAGTAACCCTCAGGGGACTGGATTTTTACCCCTCCACTTT	CASSNPQGTGFLPLHF
TRBV30	NA	TRBJ1-5	NA	TGTGCCTGGGGGTATAGCAATCAGCCCCAGCATTTT	CAWGYSNQPQHF
TRBV10-3	NA	TRBJ2-7	many	TGTGCCATCAGTGAGGGAGAGCGGTACGAGCAGTACTTC	CAISEGERYEQYF
TRBV29-1	TRBD2	TRBJ2-5	NA	TGCAGCGTTGATTATTGGCGGGAGAAAGAGACCCAGTACTTC	CSVDYWREKETQYF
TRBV6-9	NA	TRBJ2-7	many	TGTGCCAGCAGTTACGAGCGCGGAGGGCTATCCTACGAGCAGTACTTC	CASSYERGGLSYEQYF
TRBV27	TRBD1	TRBJ2-5	NA	TGTGCCAGCAGTTCGGACAGGGGGCGCCAAGAGACCCAGTACTTC	CASSSDRGRQETQYF
TRBV5-1	NA	TRBJ1-2	many	TGCGCCAGCAGCTCACAGGGAAACTATGGCTACACCTTC	CASSSQGNYGYTF
TRBV11-2	TRBD2	TRBJ2-3	NA	TGTGCCAGCAGTGCTGATCGGGGGGGCCGAGATACGCAGTATTTT	CASSADRGGRDTQYF
TRBV3-1	TRBD1	TRBJ1-6	few	TGTGCCAGCAGCCGGGGACAGGCTCTCCACTTT	CASSRGQALHF
TRBV20-1	TRBD1	TRBJ2-3	NA	TGCAGTGCCCGTCAGGGACAGCTCACAGATACGCAGTATTTT	CSARQGQLTDTQYF
TRBV11-2	NA	TRBJ1-5	many	TGTGCCAGCAGCTTAGGGCCCTCATGGGGGAATCAGCCCCAGCATTTT	CASSLGPSWGNQPQHF
TRBV6-1	NA	TRBJ1-1	few	TGTGCCAGCAGTACCGCTGGGACCCGTGAGGCTGAAGCTTTCTTT	CASSTAGTREAEAFF
TRBV3-1	NA	TRBJ2-7	few	TGTGCCAGCAGCCCGTTGGGACGGAATACCTACGAGCAGTACTTC	CASSPLGRNTYEQYF